One T cell receptor (beta chain) is described in this entry. Other nucleotide sequences from this sample produce the same CDR3. These data are taken from a study of blood T cell repertoires in COVID-19. Study-wide context: T cells, B-cell-depleted T cells, or PBMCs supplied cDNA or gDNA.

The germline V and J ends were trimmed by 2 bases and 0 bases, with 9 bases remaining between them. CDR1 is SGHRS, CDR2 YFSETQ, per germline. The CDR3 has 15 amino acids. In the original workflow: Researchers report that nucleated cell counts were estimated from reference gene primer amplification. Method: immunoSEQ multiplex PCR; TCRdb's copy keeps in-frame clones and lacks some. V, J and clone size are taken as reported in that table, and D and trimming were inferred from the DNA itself. The table shows approximately 210,000 clones, with more than 70% occurring only once. The receptor was isolated from a woman in her late teens or twenties who had recovered from COVID-19. The rearrangement uses TRBV5-1 and TRBJ1-5, with D possibly TRBD1 on 5 matching bases. The sequenced sample was PBMCs or T cells enriched from blood (not recorded which). CDR3 in DNA: TGCGCCAGCAGCTTAGAAGGGGATAGCAATCAGCCCCAGCATTTT. Residues: CASSLEGDSNQPQHF.